The 13 T cell receptor beta chains below come from one sample, sequenced in a study of T cell repertoires in cytomegalovirus infection (dated by TCRdb to the late 2010s). The antigens for these receptors are not known. For sequencing, an Illumina HiSeq 1500 was employed. TCRdb trimmed public reads at Q25 via fastp, called clones via MiXCR and kept in-frame beta chains. Rows with one shared CDR3 protein collapse into an entry with the most common genes and DNA. This sample comprises 400,000 to 600,000 distinct CDR3 sequences, under 55% of them detected only once. Roughly two fifths of the sample goes to the ten largest clones. In light of the paper, this sample's treatment or condition label describes: in vitro stimulation with specific CMV peptide epitopes to enrich CMV-specific T cells. This specimen consisted of cultured PBMCs, obtained from culture after CMV antigen stimulation. All receptors come from a human donor in good health (CMV status not recorded). Some clones in this sample may be carry-over from other donors' samples.

This chain uses TRBV7-9 with TRBJ1-1, with a possible D match to TRBD1 (6 bases). The CDR3 has 14 residues. The V end lost 5 bases, the J end lost 11 bases, and 21 bases lay between the germline ends. Looked up from germline, CDR1 is SEHNR and CDR2 is FQNEAQ (reference sequence). The DNA for the CDR3 is TGTGCCAGCAGCCAGACAGGTTCTCCCGCGGTCGCTTTCTTT. Residues: CASSQTGSPAVAFF.

The chain employs TRBV19 and TRBJ2-5; 12 bases agree with TRBD1. Germline CDR1 is LNHDA and CDR2 is SQIVND (reference sequence). This CDR3 comprises 16 residues. Trimming took 3 bases from V and 1 from J; bases not matched to a gene: 3. Here the CDR3 DNA reads TGTGCCAGTAGTATCGGGACAGGGGGCTTCCAAGAGACCCAGTACTTC. Translated: CASSIGTGGFQETQYF. The variable domain in full, with the rest retrieved from reference TRBV19 and TRBJ2-5, is DGGITQSPKYLFRKEGQNVTLSCEQNLNHDAMYWYRQDPGQGLRLIYYSQIVNDFQKGDIAEGYSVSREKKESFPLTVTSAQKNPTAFYLCASSIGTGGFQETQYFGPGTRLLVL.

This clonotype was seen a handful of times. The chain has TRBV18 and TRBJ1-3; no firm D call. The V end was cut by 3 bases, the J end by 2 bases, with 8 bases between. CDR1 is KGHSH, CDR2 LQKENI, per germline. The CDR3 sequence is 14 residues long. The CDR3: CASSPASAGNTIYF. CDR3 nucleotide sequence: TGTGCCAGCTCACCGGCCTCGGCTGGAAACACCATATATTTT.

The chain has TRBV29-1 and TRBJ2-1, with 11 bases fitting TRBD2. There are 16 residues in the CDR3. V gave up 2 bases and J gave up 8 bases; unmatched junction bases: 11. Germline V gene sequence: CDR1 SQVTM, CDR2 ANQGSEA. For the CDR3, the DNA is TGCAGCGTTGAAAAGGCTAGCGGGAGGCGGGGCGATGAGCAGTTCTTC. It codes for CSVEKASGRRGDEQFF.

This clonotype was detected a few times. The chain carries TRBV2 and TRBJ1-2; D remains unclear. CDR1 SNHLY and CDR2 FYNNEI come from the germline V gene. V lost 1 base, J lost 10 bases, and 7 bases lay in between. CDR3 length: 11 residues. The CDR3 spells CASSEGRDYTF. CDR3 nucleotides: TGTGCCAGCAGTGAAGGCCGGGACTACACCTTC.

The chain is built from TRBV5-5 and TRBJ2-1; D not resolved. Germline loops: CDR1 SGHKS, CDR2 YYEKEE (reference sequence). CDR3 size: 15 residues. V was trimmed by 5 bases and J by 0 bases, leaving 12 bases between them. The CDR3 here is CASRPDTSSYNEQFF. The CDR3 nucleotides are TGTGCCAGCAGACCAGACACGAGCTCCTACAATGAGCAGTTCTTC.

The chain has TRBV7-8 and TRBJ2-5; no reliable D call. Germline lookup yields CDR1 SGHVS and CDR2 FQNEAQ. CDR3 length: 13 residues. With 1 base removed from V and 7 bases from J, the gap between germline ends came to 10 bases. Written as DNA, the CDR3 is TGTGCCAGCAGCTTAGAAGGGATAGGGACCCAGTACTTC. Translated: CASSLEGIGTQYF. The whole variable domain, filled in from reference TRBV7-8 and TRBJ2-5, reads GAGVSQSPRYKVAKRGQDVALRCDPISGHVSLFWYQQALGQGPEFLTYFQNEAQLDKSGLPSDRFFAERPEGSVSTLKIQRTQQEDSAVYLCASSLEGIGTQYFGPGTRLLVL.

This clonotype was seen a handful of times. V usage is TRBV6-2 or TRBV6-3 and J usage is TRBJ1-1; D is uncertain. V was clipped by 7 bases and J by 0 bases, with 15 bases between them. This CDR3 has 15 residues. CDR1 and CDR2 from the germline V gene are MNHEY and SVGEGT. The CDR3 sequence is CASIPVPGMNTEAFF. The CDR3 DNA sequence: TGTGCCAGCATTCCGGTGCCCGGGATGAACACTGAAGCTTTCTTT.

The chain uses TRBV20-1 and TRBJ2-3; a weak D match, TRBD2 (6 bases). CDR3 size: 13 residues. V shed 7 bases and J shed 1 base, with 12 bases lying between them. Germline V gene sequence: CDR1 DFQATT, CDR2 SNEGSKA (reference sequence). CDR3 region: CSGRGEGTDTQYF. CDR3 DNA: TGCAGTGGCAGAGGGGAGGGCACAGATACGCAGTATTTT.

The rearrangement joins TRBV28 to TRBJ2-7, with a weak D call TRBD2 (5 bases). The CDR3 extends over 14 amino acids. Germline V gene data show CDR1 as MDHEN and CDR2 as SYDVKM. V dropped 2 bases and J dropped 3 bases, with 11 bases sitting between them. The CDR3 region is CASSLLSGNYEQYF. Written as DNA, the CDR3 is TGTGCCAGCAGTTTACTGTCGGGGAACTACGAGCAGTACTTC.

The rearrangement uses TRBV12-3 or TRBV12-4 and TRBJ2-1; TRBD1 matches 8 bases. The J segment lost 10 bases and the V segment lost 6 bases, leaving 8 bases of the junction unmatched. This CDR3 spans 13 amino acids. Written as DNA, the CDR3 is TGTGCCAGCAGCAACCTCACAGGGGGGGAGCAGTTCTTC. Translated, it gives CASSNLTGGEQFF.

This clonotype was observed a few times. The rearrangement uses TRBV7-8 and TRBJ2-3, with D unclear. The CDR3 has 14 residues. Germline CDR1 SGHVS, CDR2 FQNEAQ. V was clipped by 2 bases and J by 2 bases, with 8 bases between them. The CDR3 DNA reads as TGTGCCAGCAGCTTACAAGGAGACACAGATACGCAGTATTTT. This encodes CASSLQGDTDTQYF.

This clonotype was detected a few times. The rearrangement uses TRBV10-3 and TRBJ2-7, with TRBD1 identical over 9 bases. Looked up from germline, CDR1 is ENHRY and CDR2 is SYGVKD. This CDR3 spans 15 amino acids. V dropped 4 bases and J dropped 7; count of bases not matched to a gene: 11. The CDR3 sequence: CAISAPDRGTTEQYF. DNA for the CDR3: TGTGCCATCAGTGCGCCTGACAGGGGGACGACGGAGCAGTACTTC.